These T cell receptor beta chains were read from a single sample in a study of T cell responses to AZD1222 COVID-19 vaccine. Measured with immunoSEQ multiplex PCR; TCRdb has only the in-frame clones, and not every one. The table has approximately 150,000 clones, 90% seen once. Specimen: peripheral blood, collected 28 days after the second AZD1222 dose. These receptors originate from an adult who received the AZD1222 COVID-19 vaccine. The CDR3 runs from the conserved cysteine through the conserved F or W. The D gene is left open where the match is weak. Clone size is not always given. Where it is, it says once, few, many or a class for expanded clones.

V	D	J	size	DNA	CDR3
TRBV5-8	NA	TRBJ2-2	NA	TGTGCCAGCAATAGGGTTATCGACGGGGAGCTGTTTTTT	CASNRVIDGELFF
TRBV24-1	NA	TRBJ2-2	NA	TGTGCCACCAGTGATTTGCCAGGCAACGCGAACACCGGGGAGCTGTTTTTT	CATSDLPGNANTGELFF
TRBV30	TRBD1	TRBJ2-7	few	TGTGCCTGGAGTCTTGGGACAGGGAACCGCGAGCAGTACTTC	CAWSLGTGNREQYF
TRBV5-6	TRBD2	TRBJ2-5	once	TGTGCCAGCAGCTTGGGTAGCGGGAGTCAAGAGACCCAGTACTTC	CASSLGSGSQETQYF
TRBV7-8	NA	TRBJ1-1	few	TGTGCCAGCAGCTTGATGGGAGGGAGGGTTTCCACTGAAGCTTTCTTT	CASSLMGGRVSTEAFF
TRBV12-3/TRBV12-4	NA	TRBJ1-1	NA	TGTGCCAGCAAGGGCGGAATAATGGAAGCTTTCTTT	CASKGGIMEAFF
TRBV30	TRBD1	TRBJ2-6	NA	TGTGCCTGGGGGGACAGGGGGCATGCTGGGGCCAACGTCCTGACTTTC	CAWGDRGHAGANVLTF
TRBV28	NA	TRBJ1-1	NA	TGTGCCAGCAGTTTACTCACCATGAACACTGAAGCTTTCTTT	CASSLLTMNTEAFF
TRBV10-3	TRBD1	TRBJ2-3	NA	TGTGCCATCAACAGTCAGGGGGCCACAGATACGCAGTATTTT	CAINSQGATDTQYF
TRBV7-3	TRBD1	TRBJ2-3	NA	TGTGCCAGCAGCTCGACAGGGGGCGCAGATACGCAGTATTTT	CASSSTGGADTQYF
TRBV5-1	NA	TRBJ2-2	NA	TGCGCCAGCAGCTTGGGAGGGGCAAGCGGGGAGCTGTTTTTT	CASSLGGASGELFF
TRBV5-1	TRBD1	TRBJ2-5	NA	TGCGCCAGCAGCATGGGACAGGGGATCCAAGAGACCCAGTACTTC	CASSMGQGIQETQYF
TRBV29-1	TRBD2	TRBJ2-3	NA	TGCAGCGTTCTAGCGGGAGTGAGCACAGATACGCAGTATTTT	CSVLAGVSTDTQYF
TRBV9	NA	TRBJ1-6	NA	TGTGCCAGCAGCCCTCACTTGAATTCACCCCTCCACTTT	CASSPHLNSPLHF
TRBV5-8	TRBD1	TRBJ1-6	NA	TGTGCCAGCAGCTTGGGACAGGGGGAGAATTCACCCCTCCACTTT	CASSLGQGENSPLHF
TRBV7-9	NA	TRBJ1-1	few	TGTGCCAGCAGCTTAGGTTCCACGAACACTGAAGCTTTCTTT	CASSLGSTNTEAFF
TRBV11-3	NA	TRBJ1-1	NA	TGTGCCAGCAGCTCTACACAGAACACTGAAGCTTTCTTT	CASSSTQNTEAFF
TRBV24-1	TRBD2	TRBJ2-3	NA	TGTGCCACCAGTGATTGGGCTAGCGGGAGAGCAGATACGCAGTATTTT	CATSDWASGRADTQYF
TRBV5-1	NA	TRBJ2-1	few	TGCGCCAGCAGCTTGGAACAGATTCACAATGAGCAGTTCTTC	CASSLEQIHNEQFF
TRBV28	TRBD1	TRBJ1-2	NA	TGTGCCAGCTCTACCCCAGGGGGCAGCGTACCTTCTAACTATGGCTACACCTTC	CASSTPGGSVPSNYGYTF
TRBV10-3	NA	TRBJ1-1	few	TGTGCCATCAGTGACACAGTTATGGGGAACACTGAAGCTTTCTTT	CAISDTVMGNTEAFF
TRBV7-8	TRBD1	TRBJ2-5	few	TGTGCCAGCAGCTTAGGGGACAGGGACCTAAGAGGGACCCAGTACTTC	CASSLGDRDLRGTQYF
TRBV28	NA	TRBJ1-4	NA	TGTGCCAGCAGTTTTGGTGACAGCCGGATGAATGAAAAACTGTTTTTT	CASSFGDSRMNEKLFF
TRBV29-1	TRBD1	TRBJ1-1	NA	TGCAGCGTCGACAGGGGGTTGAACACTGAAGCTTTCTTT	CSVDRGLNTEAFF
TRBV5-1	NA	TRBJ1-2	NA	TGCGCCAGCAGCCAGGGACCAAACTATGGCTACACCTTC	CASSQGPNYGYTF
TRBV5-4	NA	TRBJ1-1	NA	TGTGCCAGCAGCTTGTTGCGGGGGCGAACTGAAGCTTTCTTT	CASSLLRGRTEAFF
TRBV19	NA	TRBJ1-5	NA	TGTGCCAGTAGGGCTGGGTCCTATAGCAATCAGCCCCAGCATTTT	CASRAGSYSNQPQHF
TRBV12-3/TRBV12-4	NA	TRBJ1-6	NA	TGTGCCAGCAGTTTAGGCGGCGATTCACCCCTCCACTTT	CASSLGGDSPLHF
TRBV10-3	NA	TRBJ2-5	once	TGTGCCATCAGTGGGGTGAGAGAGACCCAGTACTTC	CAISGVRETQYF
TRBV19	NA	TRBJ1-2	NA	TGTGCCAGTAGTAACAGCTTTACCCGACAGATCAGTGGCTACACCTTC	CASSNSFTRQISGYTF
TRBV5-1	NA	TRBJ2-1	NA	TGCGCCAGCAGCTCAAGTTCTCGGGGAGGCATCGGTGAGCAGTTCTTC	CASSSSSRGGIGEQFF
TRBV29-1	NA	TRBJ2-1	once	TGCAGCGTTGTCGAGGGTATCAGCGAGCAGTTCTTC	CSVVEGISEQFF
TRBV5-1	TRBD1	TRBJ2-3	NA	TGCGCCAGCAGCGTAGGAGACAGGGTAGGGGTAGATACGCAGTATTTT	CASSVGDRVGVDTQYF
TRBV7-2	NA	TRBJ1-6	NA	TGTGCCAGCAGCTTAGCGCACAGCTCCTATAATTCACCCCTCCACTTT	CASSLAHSSYNSPLHF
TRBV6-5	NA	TRBJ1-2	NA	TGTGCCACTCACGAGTCCTGGAACTATGGCTACACCTTC	CATHESWNYGYTF
TRBV2	TRBD1	TRBJ2-2	NA	TGTGCCAGCAGGCCAGGACAGGGGCCGGTCACCGGGGAGCTGTTTTTT	CASRPGQGPVTGELFF
TRBV5-8	TRBD1	TRBJ1-2	once	TGTGCCAGCAGCTTGGCTTTTGGCAGGGGGTGGTATGGCTACACCTTC	CASSLAFGRGWYGYTF
TRBV7-9	TRBD2	TRBJ2-1	NA	TGTGCCAGCAGACCGGGACTAGCGGGCAATGAGCAGTTCTTC	CASRPGLAGNEQFF
TRBV20-1	NA	TRBJ2-7	NA	TGCAGTGCTAGAGTCGGAAGTGGGCAGTACTTC	CSARVGSGQYF
TRBV7-3	TRBD1	TRBJ1-1	few	TGTGCCAGCAGCCCCCAAACGGGACAGGGGAGGACTGAAGCTTTCTTT	CASSPQTGQGRTEAFF
TRBV6-5	TRBD2	TRBJ2-4	NA	TGTGCCAGCAGGCCGAAGACTAGCGGAAAAAACATTCAGTACTTC	CASRPKTSGKNIQYF
TRBV3-1/TRBV3-2	TRBD1	TRBJ1-6	NA	TGTGCCAGCTCCCCTGGACAGGTTTATAATTCACCCCTCCACTTT	CASSPGQVYNSPLHF
TRBV3-1/TRBV3-2	TRBD2	TRBJ2-5	NA	TGTGCCAGCAGCGTCCGGGAGGGCCTGGAGACCCAGTACTTC	CASSVREGLETQYF
TRBV19	NA	TRBJ1-2	NA	TGTGCCAGTAGTTTTACGGGGTCCGCCCAGGTTGATGGCTACACCTTC	CASSFTGSAQVDGYTF
TRBV6-2/TRBV6-3	NA	TRBJ1-2	once	TGTGCCAGCAGTTACCCCGGAGGAGGGGGCTATGGCTACACCTTC	CASSYPGGGGYGYTF
TRBV7-9	NA	TRBJ2-2	NA	TGTGCCAGCAGCTCAGGGACCGGGGAGCTGTTTTTT	CASSSGTGELFF
TRBV6-1	NA	TRBJ2-1	NA	TGTGCCAGCAGTGAAATAGGCTCCTCCTACAATGAGCAGTTCTTC	CASSEIGSSYNEQFF
TRBV6-5	NA	TRBJ1-5	NA	TGTGCCAGCAGTTACGACAGATATAGCAATCAGCCCCAGCATTTT	CASSYDRYSNQPQHF
TRBV5-1	NA	TRBJ1-3	NA	TGCGCCAGCAGCACAGGGAACTACCCTGGAAACACCATATATTTT	CASSTGNYPGNTIYF
TRBV7-2	TRBD2	TRBJ2-7	NA	TGTGCCAGCAGCTTAGCTAGCGGGACCCACGAGCAGTACTTC	CASSLASGTHEQYF
TRBV7-8	TRBD2	TRBJ2-5	NA	TGTGCCAGCAGCCGAAAGCGGGAAACAGTCCTGGGGTACTTC	CASSRKRETVLGYF
TRBV3-1/TRBV3-2	TRBD2	TRBJ2-1	NA	TGTGCCAGCAGCCAAGGGAGCGGGGCCTACAATGAGCAGTTCTTC	CASSQGSGAYNEQFF